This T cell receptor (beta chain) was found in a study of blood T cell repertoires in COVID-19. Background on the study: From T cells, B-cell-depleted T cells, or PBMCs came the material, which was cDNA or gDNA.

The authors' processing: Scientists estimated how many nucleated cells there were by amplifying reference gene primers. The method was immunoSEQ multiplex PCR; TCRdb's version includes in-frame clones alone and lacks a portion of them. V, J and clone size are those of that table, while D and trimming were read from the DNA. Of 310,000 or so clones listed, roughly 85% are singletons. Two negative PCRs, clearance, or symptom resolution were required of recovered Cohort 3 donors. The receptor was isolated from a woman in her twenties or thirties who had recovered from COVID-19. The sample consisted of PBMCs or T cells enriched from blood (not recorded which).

This CDR3 is CASSLLGTGPQETQYF. The DNA of the CDR3 is TGCGCCAGCAGCTTGTTAGGGACAGGGCCTCAAGAGACCCAGTACTTC. The V and J genes are TRBV5-1 and TRBJ2-5; 9 nucleotides line up with TRBD1. Germline CDR1 and CDR2: SGHRS and YFSETQ. V lost 1 base to trimming and J lost 2 bases; unmatched junction nucleotides: 6. This CDR3 comprises 16 residues.